This note documents a single T cell receptor (beta chain) sequence. What this receptor recognizes is not known. No clone much larger than this one lies a single base away; base qualities are absent. The germline V gene encodes CDR1 SEHNR and CDR2 FQNEAQ (reference sequence). Trimmed from V: 5 bases; trimmed from J: 2 bases; junction bases lacking a gene match: 3. The CDR3 sequence holds 15 residues, the cysteine and phenylalanine included. The kept DNA is CDR3 alone, 45 bases in frame from the first base. Per the publication, the time point label means: pretreatment peripheral blood. The Qiagen DNeasy Blood extraction kit was used to purify genomic DNA from total PBMCs and tumor samples. Collected pretreatment and during treatment, PBMCs were isolated and stored as previously described. This entry comes from a study of PD-L1 blockade in urothelial cancer (dated by TCRdb to about 2017). Regarding the research as a whole: About nine tenths of the roughly 29 patients were identified as males with urothelial cancer of bladder origin, and a prior smoking history was reported by 18 of 29 patients. In the same patients, pretreatment tumors underwent whole exome sequencing and RNA sequencing in addition to TCR sequencing. Patients had an ECOG performance status of 0 or 1 and had received between 0 and 3 prior chemotherapy regimens. Blood samples gave median yields of around 150,000 T cells and around 88,000 unique TCRs, along with a median clonality of 0.080. Blood samples were analyzed at two time points: 3 weeks after treatment start (second dose) and 6 weeks after treatment start. TCR sequencing covered pretreatment tumor samples and matched, serially collected peripheral blood taken before and after atezolizumab treatment. Durable clinical benefit was achieved by nine patients but not by the remaining 20. Pretreatment blood TCR-seq was available for about 27 patients, at least one posttreatment blood collection was obtained for 25 or so patients, and tumor TCR-seq was available for 25 or so patients. Progression-free survival longer than 6 months counted as durable clinical benefit, and TCR features were additionally tested against both progression-free and overall survival. Somatic, immune and clinical correlates of response to PD-L1 blockade with atezolizumab in urothelial cancer were the focus of an exploratory multi-omic analysis.

Synthetic TCR analog templates were spiked into each PCR so that absolute template abundance could be estimated from read counts. TCRbeta CDR3 regions were amplified from genomic DNA with bias-controlled V and J gene primers using the immunoSEQ assay. Sequencing of rearranged TCRbeta segments was done at approximately 20X coverage. Regarding the original processing steps: Clustering was used to correct sequencing errors, and CDR3s were annotated against IMGT to assign V, D and J genes. Downstream analyses used only productive TCRbeta rearrangements and left out out-of-frame or stop-codon sequences. Clonality was computed as one minus Shannon entropy normalized by the log of the number of unique productive sequences. Clones differing between time points or between blood and tumor were identified by Fisher's exact test with Benjamini-Hochberg correction at adjusted p below 0.01. TCRdb limited this immuneACCESS table to in-frame rearrangements with V and J called. A share of clones is missing; checked studies link under half to unresolved V genes, and the rest is unexplained. The V and J calls and clone size are taken from that table; D and trimming were inferred from the DNA. The sample yields 35,000 to 45,000 clones; approximately 91% were counted once. The ten most abundant clones make up around a quarter of the sample.

Summary of the overall study and its limitations: Greater expansion of tumor-associated TCR clones in peripheral blood 3 weeks after the start of treatment was observed in patients with durable benefit (n of about 21, p = 0.022). Because the sample size was small (n ≈ 30) and many of the analyses were exploratory, the results are meant to be hypothesis-generating. A pretreatment peripheral blood TCR clonality below the median was linked to improved progression-free and overall survival.

Here the sequenced sample was PBMCs, taken around atezolizumab (anti-PD-L1) treatment. This TCR derives from a donor aged 40 or older with urothelial cancer. The chain couples TRBV7-9 to TRBJ2-7, with 13 bases aligning to TRBD2. The encoded CDR3 is CASSLTSGRAYEQYF. The nucleotide sequence is given as TGTGCCAGCAGCCTAACTAGCGGGAGGGCCTACGAGCAGTACTTC.